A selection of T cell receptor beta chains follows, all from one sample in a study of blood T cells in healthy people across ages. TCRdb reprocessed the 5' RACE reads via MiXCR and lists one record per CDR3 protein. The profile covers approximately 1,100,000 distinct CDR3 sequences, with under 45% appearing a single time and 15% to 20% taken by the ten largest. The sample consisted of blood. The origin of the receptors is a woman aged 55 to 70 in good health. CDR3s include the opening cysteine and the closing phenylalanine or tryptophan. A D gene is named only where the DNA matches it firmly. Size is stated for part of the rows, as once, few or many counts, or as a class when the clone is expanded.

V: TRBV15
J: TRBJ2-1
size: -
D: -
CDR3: CATTRDNEQFF
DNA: TGTGCCACCACCCGGGACAATGAGCAGTTCTTC

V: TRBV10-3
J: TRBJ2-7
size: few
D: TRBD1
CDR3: CAISEPGQTAYEQYF
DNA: TGTGCCATCAGCGAACCGGGACAGACAGCCTACGAGCAGTACTTC

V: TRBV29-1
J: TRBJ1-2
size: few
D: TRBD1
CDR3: CSVEWDRAYGYTF
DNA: TGCAGCGTTGAATGGGACAGGGCCTATGGCTACACCTTC

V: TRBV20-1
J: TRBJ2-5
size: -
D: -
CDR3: CSAISETQYF
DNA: TGCAGTGCTATTTCGGAGACCCAGTACTTC

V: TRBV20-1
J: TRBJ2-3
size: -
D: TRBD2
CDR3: CSATQPQTSGSTDTQYF
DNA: TGCAGTGCAACACAACCACAGACTAGCGGATCCACAGATACGCAGTATTTT

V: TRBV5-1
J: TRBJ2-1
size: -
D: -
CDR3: CASSDQVHVNHEQFF
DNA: TGCGCCAGCAGCGACCAGGTCCATGTCAACCATGAGCAGTTCTTC

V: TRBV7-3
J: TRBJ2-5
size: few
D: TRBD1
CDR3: CASSSTGTGGQETQYF
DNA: TGTGCCAGCAGCTCAACCGGGACAGGGGGCCAAGAGACCCAGTACTTC

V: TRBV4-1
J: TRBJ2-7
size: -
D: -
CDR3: CASSQGLSYNEQYF
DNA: TGCGCCAGCAGCCAAGGGTTGTCCTACAATGAGCAGTACTTC

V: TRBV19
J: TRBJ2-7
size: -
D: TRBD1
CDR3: CASKERDRDEQYF
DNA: TGTGCCAGTAAAGAACGGGACAGGGACGAGCAGTACTTC

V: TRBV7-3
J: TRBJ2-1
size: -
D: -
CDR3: CASSPRTAVSYNEQFF
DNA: TGTGCCAGCAGCCCCCGGACAGCTGTCTCCTACAATGAGCAGTTCTTC

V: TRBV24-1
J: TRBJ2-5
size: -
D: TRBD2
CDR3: CATGERAGVYETQYF
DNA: TGTGCCACCGGGGAACGAGCGGGAGTATATGAGACCCAGTACTTC

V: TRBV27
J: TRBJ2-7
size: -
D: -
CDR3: CASTDGNEQYF
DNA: TGTGCCAGCACAGACGGCAACGAGCAGTACTTC

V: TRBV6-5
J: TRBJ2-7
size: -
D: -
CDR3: CASSYSIAGPSYEQYF
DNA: TGTGCCAGCAGTTACTCGATTGCAGGGCCCTCCTACGAGCAGTACTTC

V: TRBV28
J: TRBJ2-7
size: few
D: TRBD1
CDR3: CASSPTGGGLYEQYF
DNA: TGTGCCAGCAGCCCGACAGGGGGAGGGTTGTACGAGCAGTACTTC

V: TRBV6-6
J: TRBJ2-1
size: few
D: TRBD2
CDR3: CASSFSGTRANEQFF
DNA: TGTGCCAGCAGCTTTAGCGGGACCCGGGCCAATGAGCAGTTCTTC

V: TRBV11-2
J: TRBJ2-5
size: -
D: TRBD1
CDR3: CASSPYRGRKQETQYF
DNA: TGTGCCAGCAGCCCGTACAGGGGGCGTAAACAAGAGACCCAGTACTTC

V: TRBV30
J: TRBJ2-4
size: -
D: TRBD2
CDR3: CAWSRGPRGDVQYF
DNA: TGTGCCTGGAGTCGGGGTCCTCGGGGGGACGTTCAGTACTTC

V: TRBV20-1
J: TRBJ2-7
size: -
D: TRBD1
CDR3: CSASSGTAYEQYF
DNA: TGCAGTGCTAGCTCCGGGACAGCCTACGAGCAGTACTTC

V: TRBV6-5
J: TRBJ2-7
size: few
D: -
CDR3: CASTPQGGPSYEQYF
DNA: TGTGCCAGCACCCCACAGGGTGGCCCTTCCTACGAGCAGTACTTC

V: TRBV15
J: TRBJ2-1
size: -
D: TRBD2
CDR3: CATSGDYGYNEQFF
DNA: TGTGCCACCAGCGGGGACTACGGCTACAATGAGCAGTTCTTC

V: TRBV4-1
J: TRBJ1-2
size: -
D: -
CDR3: CASSQPGIYGYTF
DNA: TGCGCCAGCAGCCAGCCGGGGATCTATGGCTACACCTTC

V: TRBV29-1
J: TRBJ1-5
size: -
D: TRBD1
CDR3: CSVKQGVNQPQHF
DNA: TGCAGCGTTAAACAGGGGGTCAATCAGCCCCAGCATTTT

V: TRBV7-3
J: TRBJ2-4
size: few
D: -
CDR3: CASSLEGRDIQYF
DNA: TGTGCCAGCAGCTTAGAGGGTCGGGACATTCAGTACTTC

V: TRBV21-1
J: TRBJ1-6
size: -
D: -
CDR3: CASSGDSLSSYNSPLHF
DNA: TGTGCCAGCAGTGGGGACAGTTTGAGCTCCTATAATTCACCCCTCCACTTT

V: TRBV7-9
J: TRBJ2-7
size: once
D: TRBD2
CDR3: CASSLIKTSGPEQYF
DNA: TGTGCCAGCAGCCTCATTAAAACTAGCGGACCCGAGCAGTACTTC

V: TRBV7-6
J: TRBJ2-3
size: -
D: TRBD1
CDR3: CASSLMTGGQDTQYF
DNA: TGTGCCAGCAGCTTGATGACAGGGGGCCAAGATACGCAGTATTTT

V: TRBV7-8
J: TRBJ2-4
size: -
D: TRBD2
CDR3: CASSRTSGTDKNIQYF
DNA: TGTGCCAGCAGCCGTACTAGCGGGACGGACAAAAACATTCAGTACTTC

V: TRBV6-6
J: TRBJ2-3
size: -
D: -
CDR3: CASKDSVITDTQYF
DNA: TGTGCCAGCAAGGACAGCGTTATCACAGATACGCAGTATTTT

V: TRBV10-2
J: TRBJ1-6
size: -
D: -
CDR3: CASSDTGYSRLHF
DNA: TGCGCCAGCAGTGACACAGGTTATTCACGCCTCCACTTT

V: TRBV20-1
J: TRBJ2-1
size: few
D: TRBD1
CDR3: CSAPDRTTGDEQFF
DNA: TGCAGTGCTCCGGACAGGACGACCGGGGATGAGCAGTTCTTC

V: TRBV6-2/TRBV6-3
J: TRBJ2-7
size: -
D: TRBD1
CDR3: CASSGLGQGVDEQYF
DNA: TGTGCCAGCAGTGGGCTAGGACAGGGGGTCGACGAGCAGTACTTC

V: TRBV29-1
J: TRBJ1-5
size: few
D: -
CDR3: CSVGSQPQHF
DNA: TGCAGCGTTGGTAGTCAGCCCCAGCATTTT

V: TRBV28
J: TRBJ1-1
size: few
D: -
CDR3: CASKFSGNTEAFF
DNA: TGTGCCAGCAAATTCTCAGGAAACACTGAAGCTTTCTTT

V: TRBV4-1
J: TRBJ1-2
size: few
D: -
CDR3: CASSPDASLRNYGYTF
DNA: TGCGCCAGCAGCCCGGACGCCTCGCTGAGAAACTATGGCTACACCTTC

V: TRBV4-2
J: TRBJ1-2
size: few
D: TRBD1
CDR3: CASSQDRQGGYTF
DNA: TGTGCCAGCAGCCAAGATAGACAGGGAGGCTACACCTTC

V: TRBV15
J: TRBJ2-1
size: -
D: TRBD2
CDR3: CATSRELAGVSNEQFF
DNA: TGTGCCACCAGCAGAGAACTAGCGGGAGTTTCCAATGAGCAGTTCTTC

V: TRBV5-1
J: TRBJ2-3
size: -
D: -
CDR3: CASSLDGYDTDTQYF
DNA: TGCGCCAGCAGCTTGGACGGGTACGACACAGATACGCAGTATTTT

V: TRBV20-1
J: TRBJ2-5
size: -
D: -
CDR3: CSGNEGAIFDETQYF
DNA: TGCAGTGGTAATGAAGGGGCCATTTTCGATGAGACCCAGTACTTC

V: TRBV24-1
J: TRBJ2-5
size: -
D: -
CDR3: CATSRFGETQYF
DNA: TGTGCCACCAGTAGGTTTGGGGAGACCCAGTACTTC

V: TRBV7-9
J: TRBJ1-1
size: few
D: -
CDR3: CASSLVGTGEAFF
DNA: TGTGCCAGCAGCTTAGTCGGGACCGGTGAAGCTTTCTTT

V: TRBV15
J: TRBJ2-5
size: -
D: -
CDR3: CATSRERVGETQYF
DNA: TGTGCCACCAGCAGAGAGCGTGTCGGGGAGACCCAGTACTTC

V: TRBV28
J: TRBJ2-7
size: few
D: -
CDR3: CASSSPIATYEQYF
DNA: TGTGCCAGCAGTTCCCCAATAGCCACCTACGAGCAGTACTTC

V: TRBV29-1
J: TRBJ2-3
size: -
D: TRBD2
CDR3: CSVEGTSGSLSTDTQYF
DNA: TGCAGCGTTGAAGGGACTAGCGGGAGCCTAAGCACAGATACGCAGTATTTT

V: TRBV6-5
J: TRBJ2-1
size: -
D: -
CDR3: CASSPGRRAEQFF
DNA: TGTGCCAGCAGTCCGGGACGCCGGGCAGAGCAGTTCTTC

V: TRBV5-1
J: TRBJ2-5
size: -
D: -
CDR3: CASSQESTQETQYF
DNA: TGCGCCAGCAGCCAGGAAAGCACCCAAGAGACCCAGTACTTC

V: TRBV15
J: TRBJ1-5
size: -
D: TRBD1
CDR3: CATSRDPTGGNQPQHF
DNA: TGTGCCACCAGCAGAGACCCGACAGGGGGCAATCAGCCCCAGCATTTT

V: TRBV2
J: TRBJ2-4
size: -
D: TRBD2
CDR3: CASSERLAAPKNIQYF
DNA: TGTGCCAGCAGTGAAAGACTAGCGGCCCCCAAAAACATTCAGTACTTC

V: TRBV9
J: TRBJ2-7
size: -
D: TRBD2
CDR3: CASSVGARTSGYEQYF
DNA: TGTGCCAGCAGCGTAGGAGCCAGGACTAGCGGCTACGAGCAGTACTTC

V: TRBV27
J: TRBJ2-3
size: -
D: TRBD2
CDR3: CASSLWAGVRDTQYF
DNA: TGTGCCAGCAGTTTATGGGCGGGAGTACGAGATACGCAGTATTTT

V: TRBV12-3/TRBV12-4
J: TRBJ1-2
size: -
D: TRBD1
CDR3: CASSLFSRGQGYGYTF
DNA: TGTGCCAGCAGTTTATTTAGCAGGGGGCAGGGCTATGGCTACACCTTC

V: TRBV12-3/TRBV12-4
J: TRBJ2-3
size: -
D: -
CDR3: CASTLGRTDTQYF
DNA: TGTGCCAGCACCCTAGGTCGCACAGATACGCAGTATTTT

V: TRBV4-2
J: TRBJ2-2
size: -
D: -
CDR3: CASSHGTGPPANTGELFF
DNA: TGTGCCAGCAGCCATGGTACAGGCCCACCAGCGAACACCGGGGAGCTGTTTTTT

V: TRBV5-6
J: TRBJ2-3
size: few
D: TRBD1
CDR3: CASQTGYTDTQYF
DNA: TGTGCCAGCCAGACAGGGTACACAGATACGCAGTATTTT

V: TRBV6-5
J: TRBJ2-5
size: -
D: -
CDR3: CASSRQGHPYNEQYF
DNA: TGTGCCAGCAGCCGCCAGGGACATCCCTACAATGAGCAGTACTTC

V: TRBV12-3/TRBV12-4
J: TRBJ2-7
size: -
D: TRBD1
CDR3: CASSGTGGWEQYF
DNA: TGTGCCAGCAGCGGGACAGGGGGCTGGGAGCAGTACTTC

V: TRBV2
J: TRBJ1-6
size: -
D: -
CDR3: CASRAQTAPLHF
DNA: TGTGCCAGCAGGGCGCAGACAGCACCCCTCCACTTT

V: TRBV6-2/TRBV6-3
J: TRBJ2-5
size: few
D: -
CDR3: CASREPTSQETQYF
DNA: TGTGCCAGCAGAGAACCTACTAGCCAAGAGACCCAGTACTTC

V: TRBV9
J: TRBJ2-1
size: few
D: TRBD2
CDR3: CASGRLAGASYNEQFF
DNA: TGTGCCAGCGGGCGACTAGCGGGAGCCTCCTACAATGAGCAGTTCTTC